The clone carrying this TCR beta chain was recorded a few times. Recruited during active infection, patients (from Seattle) were subsequently followed longitudinally. This entry comes from a study of blood T cell repertoires in COVID-19. Study information: Spain, Italy and the United States supplied samples that represented acute and convalescent COVID-19. From T cells, B-cell-depleted T cells, or PBMCs came the material, which was cDNA or gDNA.

This CDR3 contains 15 residues. Germline-derived CDR1 and CDR2 are ENHRY and SYGVKD. V lost 0 bases, J lost 7 bases, and 10 bases lay in between. In the original workflow: Reference gene primer amplification in the assay estimated nucleated cell counts. Repertoires were generated with immunoSEQ multiplex PCR, while TCRdb's copy carries only in-frame clones and drops some. The V and J calls and the clone size are those of that table, but D and trimming were determined from the DNA. The sample carries approximately 90,000 clones, about four fifths recorded once. The rearrangement links TRBV10-3 to TRBJ1-6; a weak D match, TRBD1 (5 bases). This TCR was recovered from a man in his 70s with COVID-19, enrolled during active disease. The specimen was peripheral blood. CDR3 bases: TGTGCCATCAGTGAGTCAGTGACAGTAAATTCACCCCTCCACTTT. It encodes CAISESVTVNSPLHF.